The 7 T cell receptor beta chains below all came from one sample that was sequenced in a study of shared T cell receptors in the human thymus. Only in-frame clones appear in the TCRdb table, and some are missing; sequencing was by immunoSEQ multiplex PCR. The table records 540,000 or so clones, about four fifths of them present only once. These data also featured in a second study, about human thymus T cells.

Material for sequencing was thymocytes. The receptors here all came from a boy under three years old with a congenital heart defect.

The chain is built from TRBV25-1 and TRBJ2-7, with a weak D call TRBD2 (6 bases). V was clipped by 3 bases and J by 3 bases, with 15 bases between them. Germline CDR1 reads MGHDK; CDR2 reads SYGVNS. The CDR3 totals 15 residues. As DNA, the CDR3 is TGTGCCAGCAGTGATCGGAGGGCAGAAGTCTACGAGCAGTACTTC. This gives the protein CASSDRRAEVYEQYF.

This sequence joins TRBV6-1 and TRBJ2-1; D not resolved. The CDR3 length is 11 residues. Trimming removed 7 bases at V and 7 bases at J, with 8 bases between. Germline V gene data show CDR1 as MNHNS and CDR2 as SASEGT. CDR3 loop: CASKSRNEQFF. CDR3 coding DNA: TGTGCCAGCAAATCCAGGAATGAGCAGTTCTTC.

This clone was seen a handful of times. The chain carries TRBV6-6 and TRBJ2-5; perhaps TRBD2 as D (6 bases). Germline V gene data show CDR1 as MNHNY and CDR2 as SVGAGI (reference sequence). Deletions cut 5 bases from V and 4 bases from J, with 11 bases between. The length of the CDR3 is 13 residues. The CDR3 here is CASSLWGGETQYF. In DNA, the CDR3 is TGTGCCAGCAGTCTCTGGGGAGGAGAGACCCAGTACTTC.

The CDR3 here is CASSYGGGRLKYF. The CDR3 DNA reads TGTGCCAGCAGCTACGGGGGGGGGAGGCTGAAGTACTTC. The chain combines TRBV6-6 with TRBJ2-7; 8 bases match TRBD2. Unmatched junction bases numbered 12, after V lost 6 bases and J lost 11 bases. The CDR3 is made up of 13 amino acids. Per germline, CDR1 MNHNY and CDR2 SVGAGI (reference sequence).

This clone has only a few counts. V usage is TRBV30 and J usage is TRBJ2-7; tentative D call: TRBD1 (6 bases). The length of the CDR3 is 14 residues. In germline, CDR1 is GTSNPN, CDR2 SVGIG (reference sequence). V was shortened by 4 bases and J by 6 bases, with 19 bases between the two germline ends. In DNA form, the CDR3 reads TGTGCCTGGATGGGCCCGGGACACCCTCTCGAGCAGTACTTC. Amino acids: CAWMGPGHPLEQYF.

The chain combines TRBV19 with TRBJ1-2; maybe TRBD1 (6 bases). V was trimmed by 3 bases and J by 6 bases, leaving 14 bases between them. Germline V gene sequence: CDR1 LNHDA, CDR2 SQIVND (reference sequence). The CDR3 extends over 14 amino acids. The CDR3, as DNA: TGTGCCAGTAGTATCCCTACAGGGTTCCATGGCTACACCTTC. Translated: CASSIPTGFHGYTF. Using reference TRBV19 and TRBJ1-2 for the parts outside the CDR3, the full variable domain is DGGITQSPKYLFRKEGQNVTLSCEQNLNHDAMYWYRQDPGQGLRLIYYSQIVNDFQKGDIAEGYSVSREKKESFPLTVTSAQKNPTAFYLCASSIPTGFHGYTFGSGTRLTVV.

Note on this clone: Mismatch with germline at one junction end may stem from a read error. The rearrangement uses TRBV7-7 and TRBJ2-1; D may be TRBD1 (8 bases). This CDR3 region has 22 residues. CDR1 is SSHAT, CDR2 FNYEAQ, per germline (reference sequence). The CDR3 protein is CASSLTSVDRGGGRSSYNEQFF. In DNA, the CDR3 is TGTGCTAGCAGCCTGACGTCGGTTGACAGGGGCGGGGGAAGAAGCTCCTACAATGAGCAGTTCTTC.